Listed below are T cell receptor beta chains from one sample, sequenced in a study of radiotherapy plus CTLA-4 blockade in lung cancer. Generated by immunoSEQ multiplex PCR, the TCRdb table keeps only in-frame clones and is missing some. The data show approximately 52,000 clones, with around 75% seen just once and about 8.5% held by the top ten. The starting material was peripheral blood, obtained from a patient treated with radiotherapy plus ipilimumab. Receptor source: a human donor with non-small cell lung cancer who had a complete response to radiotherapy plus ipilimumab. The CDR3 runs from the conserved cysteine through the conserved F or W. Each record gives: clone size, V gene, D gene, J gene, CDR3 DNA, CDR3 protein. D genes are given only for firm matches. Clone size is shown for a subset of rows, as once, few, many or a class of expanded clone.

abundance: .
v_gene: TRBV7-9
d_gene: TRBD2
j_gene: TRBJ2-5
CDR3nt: TGTGCCAGCAGCGCTAGCGGCAGGGTAGAGACCCAGTACTTC
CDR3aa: CASSASGRVETQYF

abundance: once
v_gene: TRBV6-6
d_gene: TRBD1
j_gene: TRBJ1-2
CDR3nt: TGTGCCAGCAGGGCGGGACAGGGTTCGGACTATGGCTACACCTTC
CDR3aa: CASRAGQGSDYGYTF

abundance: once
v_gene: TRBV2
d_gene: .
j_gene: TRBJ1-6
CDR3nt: TGTGCCAGCTCCAAACCTCAGGGATTCGGTTCACCCCTCCACTTT
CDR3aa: CASSKPQGFGSPLHF

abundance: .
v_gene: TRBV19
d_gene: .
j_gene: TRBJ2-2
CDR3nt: TGTGCCAGTAGTCCCCAGGCCCCCGGGGAGCTGTTTTTT
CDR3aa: CASSPQAPGELFF

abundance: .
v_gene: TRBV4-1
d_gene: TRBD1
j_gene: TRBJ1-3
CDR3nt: TGCGCCAGCAGCCAGGGACAGGACTCTGGAAACACCATATATTTT
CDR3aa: CASSQGQDSGNTIYF

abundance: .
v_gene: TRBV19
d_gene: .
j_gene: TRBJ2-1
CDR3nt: TGTGCCAGTAGTCCTCGCTACAATGAGCAGTTCTTC
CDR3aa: CASSPRYNEQFF

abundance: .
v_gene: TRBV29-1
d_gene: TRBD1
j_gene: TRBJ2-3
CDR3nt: TGCAGCGTTTTAGGGCAGGGGGAATTAATCACAGATACGCAGTATTTT
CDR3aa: CSVLGQGELITDTQYF

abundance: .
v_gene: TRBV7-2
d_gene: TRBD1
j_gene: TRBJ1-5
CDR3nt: TGTGCCAGCAGCTTCTGGACAGGGGAACAGCCCCAGCATTTT
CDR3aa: CASSFWTGEQPQHF

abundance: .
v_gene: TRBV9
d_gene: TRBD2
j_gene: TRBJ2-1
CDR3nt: TGTGCCAGCAGCGTAGCTCCTGGCGGGGGGGCCTTTCTGGACAATGAGCAGTTCTTC
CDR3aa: CASSVAPGGGAFLDNEQFF

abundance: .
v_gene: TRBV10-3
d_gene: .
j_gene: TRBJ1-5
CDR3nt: TGTGCCATCAGTGAAAGGGGGGGGAATCAGCCCCAGCATTTT
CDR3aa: CAISERGGNQPQHF

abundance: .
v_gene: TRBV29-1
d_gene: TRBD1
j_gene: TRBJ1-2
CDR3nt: TGCAGCGCTGGGACAGGACTTGGCTACACCTTC
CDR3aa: CSAGTGLGYTF

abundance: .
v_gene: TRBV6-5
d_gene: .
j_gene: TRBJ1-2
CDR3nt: TGTGCCAGCACCCCCGGGAGGGGCAACTATGGCTACACCTTC
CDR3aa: CASTPGRGNYGYTF

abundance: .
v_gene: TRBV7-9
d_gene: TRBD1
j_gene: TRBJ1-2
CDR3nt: TGTGCCAGCAGCTTTGACAGGGCAGATGGCTACACCTTC
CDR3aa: CASSFDRADGYTF

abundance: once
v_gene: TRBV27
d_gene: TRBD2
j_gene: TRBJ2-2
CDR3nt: TGTGCCAGCAGTCCGTCGACTAGCGTACACGCCGGGGAGCTGTTTTTT
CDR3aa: CASSPSTSVHAGELFF

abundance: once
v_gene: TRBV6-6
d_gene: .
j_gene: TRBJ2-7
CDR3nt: TGTGCCAGCAGTGAGACAGGATCCTCCTACGAGCAGTACTTC
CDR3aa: CASSETGSSYEQYF

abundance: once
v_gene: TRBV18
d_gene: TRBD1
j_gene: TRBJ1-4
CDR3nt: TGTGCCAGCTCACCCGGACAGGGGTCGGACGAAAAACTGTTTTTT
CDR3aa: CASSPGQGSDEKLFF

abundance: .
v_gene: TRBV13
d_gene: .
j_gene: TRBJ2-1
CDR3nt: TGTGCCAGCAGCCCCCGAGCTAAAGGGGGCAATGAGCAGTTCTTC
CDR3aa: CASSPRAKGGNEQFF

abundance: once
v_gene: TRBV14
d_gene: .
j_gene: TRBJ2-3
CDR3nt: TGTGCCAGCAGCCCCCAGACAGGAACAGATACGCAGTATTTT
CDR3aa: CASSPQTGTDTQYF

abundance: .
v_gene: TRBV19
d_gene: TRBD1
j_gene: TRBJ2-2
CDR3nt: TGTGCCAGTAGGATCGGGACAGGGAACACCGGGGAGCTGTTTTTT
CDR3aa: CASRIGTGNTGELFF

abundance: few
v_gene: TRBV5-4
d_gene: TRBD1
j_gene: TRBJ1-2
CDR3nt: TGTGCCAGCAGCTTGGGGACAGGGGCTGGCTATGGCTACACCTTC
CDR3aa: CASSLGTGAGYGYTF

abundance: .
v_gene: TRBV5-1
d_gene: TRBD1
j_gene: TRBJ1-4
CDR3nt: TGCGCCAGCAGCTTGGGAGGGACAGGAGGGGAAAAACTGTTTTTT
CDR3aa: CASSLGGTGGEKLFF

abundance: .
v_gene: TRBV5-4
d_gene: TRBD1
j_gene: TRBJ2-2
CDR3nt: TGTGCCAGCAGCTCTCGACAGGGATTCACCGGGGAGCTGTTTTTT
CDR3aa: CASSSRQGFTGELFF

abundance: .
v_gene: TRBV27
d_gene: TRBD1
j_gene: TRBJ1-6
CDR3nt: TGTGCCAGCAGTTCCCGGGACAGGGTGAATTCACCCCTCCACTTT
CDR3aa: CASSSRDRVNSPLHF

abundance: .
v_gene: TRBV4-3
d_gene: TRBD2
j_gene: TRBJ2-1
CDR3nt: TGCGCCAGCAGCCAAGACCGTAGCGGGAAGGCTTATGAGCAGTTCTTC
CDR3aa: CASSQDRSGKAYEQFF

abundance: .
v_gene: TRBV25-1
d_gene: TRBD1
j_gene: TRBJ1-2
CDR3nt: TGTGCCAGCAGGGACAGGTCGGTCTATGGCTACACCTTC
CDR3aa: CASRDRSVYGYTF

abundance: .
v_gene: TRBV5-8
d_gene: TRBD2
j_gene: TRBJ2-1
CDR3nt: TGTGCCAGCAGCTTGGGGAAAAGCGGGAGGGCCCGGAATGAGCAGTTCTTC
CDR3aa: CASSLGKSGRARNEQFF

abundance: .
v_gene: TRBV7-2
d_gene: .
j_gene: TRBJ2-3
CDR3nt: TGTGCCAGCAGAGAGGACATTTGGAGGGGGCGTAGAGATACGCAGTATTTT
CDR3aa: CASREDIWRGRRDTQYF

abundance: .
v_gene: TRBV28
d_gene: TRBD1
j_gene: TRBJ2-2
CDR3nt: TGTGCCAGCAGCCGACAGGGTATTGCCGGGGAGCTGTTTTTT
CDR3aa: CASSRQGIAGELFF

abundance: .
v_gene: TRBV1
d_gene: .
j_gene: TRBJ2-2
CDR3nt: TGCACCAGCAGCCGCCGAGACAGAGACTACACCGGGGAGCTGTTTTTT
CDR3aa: CTSSRRDRDYTGELFF

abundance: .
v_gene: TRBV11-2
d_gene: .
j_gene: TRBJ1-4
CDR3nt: TGTGCCAGCAGCGCTCGGACAGCGGAAAAACTGTTTTTT
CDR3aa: CASSARTAEKLFF

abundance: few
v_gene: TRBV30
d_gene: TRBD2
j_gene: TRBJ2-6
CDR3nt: TGTGCCTGGAGTGTCGGGGGGGGGATCTTCTCTGGGGCCAACGTCCTGACTTTC
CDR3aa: CAWSVGGGIFSGANVLTF

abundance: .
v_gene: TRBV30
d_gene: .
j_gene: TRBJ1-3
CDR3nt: TGTGCCTGGAGTGTAAAGGACATCGGCGGAAACACCATATATTTT
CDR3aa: CAWSVKDIGGNTIYF

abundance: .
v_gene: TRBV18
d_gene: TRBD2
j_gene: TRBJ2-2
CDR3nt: TGTGCCAGCTCACCACCAGGACTAGCGGGGTCCACCGGGGAGCTGTTTTTT
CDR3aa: CASSPPGLAGSTGELFF

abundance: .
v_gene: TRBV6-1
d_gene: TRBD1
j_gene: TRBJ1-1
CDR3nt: TGTGCCACCGATCACAGGGGGGTAGATAACACTGAAGCTTTCTTT
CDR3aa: CATDHRGVDNTEAFF

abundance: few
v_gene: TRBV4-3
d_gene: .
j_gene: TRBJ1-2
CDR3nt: TGCGCCAGCAGCCAGGAGGGCAGTGCTAACTATGGCTACACCTTC
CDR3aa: CASSQEGSANYGYTF

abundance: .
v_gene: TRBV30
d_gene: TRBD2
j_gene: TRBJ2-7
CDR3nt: TGTGCCTGGAGTCGGGGGGTCTACGAGCAGTACTTC
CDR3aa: CAWSRGVYEQYF

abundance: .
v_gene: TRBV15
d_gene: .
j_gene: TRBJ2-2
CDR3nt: TGTGCCACCAGCAGAGGGTGGGGCGCGAACACCGGGGAGCTGTTTTTT
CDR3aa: CATSRGWGANTGELFF

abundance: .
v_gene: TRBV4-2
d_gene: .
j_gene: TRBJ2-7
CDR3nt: TGTGCCAGCAGCCCTCCGGACAAATCCTACGAGCAGTACTTC
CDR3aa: CASSPPDKSYEQYF

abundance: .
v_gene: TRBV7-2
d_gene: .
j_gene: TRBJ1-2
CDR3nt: TGTGCCAGCAGGCCTCCAGGGGTAGACTATGGCTACACCTTC
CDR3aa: CASRPPGVDYGYTF

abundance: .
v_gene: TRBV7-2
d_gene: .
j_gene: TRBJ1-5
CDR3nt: TGTGCCAGCAGGCCTGGGGGGGAAAGTGGCAATCAGCCCCAGCATTTT
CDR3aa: CASRPGGESGNQPQHF

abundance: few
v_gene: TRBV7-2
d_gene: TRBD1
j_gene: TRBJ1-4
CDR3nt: TGTGCCAGCAGCCCCTACAGGGGCACTAATGAAAAACTGTTTTTT
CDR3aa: CASSPYRGTNEKLFF

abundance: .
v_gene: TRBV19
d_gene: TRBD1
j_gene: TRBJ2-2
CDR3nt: TGTGCCAGCCGCGACAGGGGGGCCGGGGAGCTGTTTTTT
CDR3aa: CASRDRGAGELFF

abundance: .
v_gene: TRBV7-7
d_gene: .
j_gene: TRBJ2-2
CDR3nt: TGTGCTAGCAGCTTAGTCACAGGCGGGGCCGGGGAGCTGTTTTTT
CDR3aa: CASSLVTGGAGELFF

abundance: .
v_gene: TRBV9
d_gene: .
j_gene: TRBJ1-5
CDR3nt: TGTGCCAGCAGCGTAGACCCGGATCAGCCCCAGCATTTT
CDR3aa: CASSVDPDQPQHF

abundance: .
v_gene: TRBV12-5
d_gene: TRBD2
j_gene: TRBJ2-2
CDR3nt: TGTGCTAGTGGTTTGGTACACGGGAGGGCCGCCGGGGAGCTGTTTTTT
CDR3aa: CASGLVHGRAAGELFF

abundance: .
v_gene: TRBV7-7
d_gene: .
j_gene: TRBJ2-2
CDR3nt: TGTGCTAGCAGCTTAGGGGGGGGCCGATCGAACACCGGGGAGCTGTTTTTT
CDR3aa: CASSLGGGRSNTGELFF

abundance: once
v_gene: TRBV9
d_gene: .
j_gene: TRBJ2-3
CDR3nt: TGTGCCAGCAGATCTGGATGGAGGATCACAGATACGCAGTATTTT
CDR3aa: CASRSGWRITDTQYF

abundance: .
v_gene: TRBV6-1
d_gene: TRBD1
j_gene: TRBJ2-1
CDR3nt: TGTGCCAGCAGTGGGACAGGCTACAATGAGCAGTTCTTC
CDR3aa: CASSGTGYNEQFF

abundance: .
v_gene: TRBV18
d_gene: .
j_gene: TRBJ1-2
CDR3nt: TGTGCCAGCTCCCAAGGCGGGAGGGGACTCTATGGCTACACCTTC
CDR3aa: CASSQGGRGLYGYTF

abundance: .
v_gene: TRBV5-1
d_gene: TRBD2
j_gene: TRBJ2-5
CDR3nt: TGCGCCAGCTCCGGGACTAGCGGGCAAGAGACCCAGTACTTC
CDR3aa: CASSGTSGQETQYF